The T cell receptor beta chain described here comes from a study of blood T cell repertoires in COVID-19. Using immunoSEQ multiplex PCR, the repertoire was profiled, and TCRdb retains in-frame clones only, with some absent. The sample gives 200,000 to 250,000 clones, around 86% of which show up once; about 4.8% is in the top ten. Germline values: CDR1 SGHRS, CDR2 YFSETQ. This CDR3 contains 15 residues. The V and J ends lost 4 bases and 1 base respectively, with 14 bases between them. The sample taken for sequencing was peripheral blood. This clonotype was sampled from a man in his forties or fifties with acute or convalescent COVID-19. The chain combines TRBV5-1 with TRBJ1-1, with TRBD1 as a possible D gene (5 bases). CDR3 sequence reads: CASSKERGENTEAFF. In DNA, the CDR3 is TGCGCCAGCAGCAAGGAACGGGGGGAGAACACTGAAGCTTTCTTT.